This T cell receptor (beta chain) was found in a study of blood T cell repertoires in COVID-19 (dated by TCRdb to about 2020). Study-wide context: Collaborator samples came from the United States, Italy and Spain and covered acute and convalescent phases of COVID-19. The prospective study material was composed of cDNA or gDNA derived from T cells, B-cell-depleted T cells, or PBMCs. Samples came from the ongoing ImmuneRACE study (first 160 participants) plus 1,254 subjects from 6 global collaborators. The dataset comprised deeply sampled blood TCRbeta repertoires from subjects exposed to, actively infected with, or recovered from COVID-19. Where available, HLA class I and class II types were obtained from metadata supplied by the sample provider rather than from assay-based typing. The sample metadata nearly always contained a de-identified subject ID, COVID-19 status, age in years and sex. The repertoires were released in a freely available public database intended as a resource for research on the immune response to SARS-CoV-2. Overall study outcomes, separate from this receptor: The quantity of clinical and demographic metadata differed by source and by participant and was supplied without curation.

TCRbeta CDR3 regions were amplified from genomic DNA using the immunoSEQ Assay, a bias-controlled multiplex PCR. Under the source paper's analysis protocol: Within the assay, amplification of reference gene primers was used to estimate how many nucleated cells each sample contained. Sequence reads were collapsed and filtered to measure the absolute abundance of every unique TCRbeta CDR3 rearrangement. For each sample, productive Simpson clonality was calculated by taking the square root of Simpson's diversity index across productive rearrangements. TCRdb limited this immuneACCESS table to in-frame rearrangements with V and J called. A share of clones is missing; checked studies link under half to unresolved V genes, and the rest is unexplained. V, J and clone size were drawn from that table, and D and trimming were deduced from the DNA. In this sample the table shows around 290,000 clones, roughly nine tenths of which occur a single time. The ten largest account for about 2.6% of the sample.

Enrolling through a virtual design, the prospective study's participants ranged in age from roughly 18 to 89 years and lived across roughly 23 United States geographic areas. To assign participants to cohorts, the prospective study relied on clinical history that participants themselves reported in a screening survey and a study questionnaire. Recovered participants in ImmuneRACE Cohort 3 were defined as having two consecutive negative NP/OP PCR tests, clearance from a healthcare professional, or resolution of symptoms. In the prospective study, whole blood, serum and a nasopharyngeal or oropharyngeal swab were collected from each participant by mobile phlebotomists. Additional blood draws and questionnaires over an approximately two-month period could optionally be provided by prospective study participants. Prospective study blood samples were shipped either frozen or at room temperature before DNA extraction.

A single count supports this clone. It lacks a known antigen. No base-level quality is on record; no much larger clone is a single base apart. The TCR comes from a woman aged 18-30 years who had recovered from COVID-19. Sequenced material: PBMCs or T cells enriched from blood (not recorded which).

In nucleotides, the sequence is TGTGCCACCAGCAGAGTGGGTAGCGGGAGAAATAATGAGCAGTTCTTC. Protein translation: CATSRVGSGRNNEQFF. The chain was built from TRBV15 and TRBJ2-1, with 9 junctional bases fitting TRBD2. Counted from cysteine to phenylalanine, this CDR3 has 16 amino acids. Only the CDR3 DNA stays, 48 bases, in frame from base 1. Via the germline V gene (reference sequence), CDR1 is LNHNV and CDR2 YYDKDF. Here V drops 1 base and J drops 7 bases, and the junction holds 8 bases not matched to any gene.